This T cell receptor (beta chain) was documented in a study of early T cells in non-severe SARS-CoV-2 infection. This clonotype was recorded many times. Antigen: not known. CDR3 length: 12 amino acids. From germline, CDR1 is DFQATT and CDR2 SNEGSKA (reference sequence). V dropped 3 bases and J dropped 9 bases, with 14 bases sitting between them. Individual cDNA molecules each received unique molecular identifiers attached to them. Each CDR3 protein is one row after TCRdb ran MiXCR on the 5' RACE reads. The top ten clones hold roughly 8% of a sample with fewer than 110,000 distinct CDR3 sequences, over 8.5% of them seen once. Study-level findings and limits: VDJdb matching favored anti-spike CD8 responses, missing private and CD4 specificities.

Sequencing was carried out using whole blood. This TCR derives from an adult who was a healthcare worker with PCR-confirmed SARS-CoV-2 infection or an uninfected control (not recorded which). The chain has TRBV20-1 and TRBJ1-2; possibly TRBD1 for D (5 bases). The DNA of the CDR3 is TGCAGTGCTAGGGGTCAGGGTTCGCGCTACACCTTC. Translation: CSARGQGSRYTF.